This T cell receptor (beta chain) was found in a study of human T cells and chemical hapten exposure (dated by TCRdb to the early 2020s). With respect to the entire study: For sensitization, 2% DPC in acetone was applied to a roughly 2 cm by roughly 2 cm area of upper inner arm skin. Throughout the roughly 26-week study period, patients were also given weekly therapeutic DPC doses on the scalp. Patch tests used Finn chambers with 0.01% DPC on the upper back, scored after 6 days by International Contact Dermatitis Research Group standards. Most of the patients in the cohort were female, and the cohort covered alopecia areata with under or over 50% scalp involvement, alopecia totalis and alopecia universalis. Libraries were pooled for sequencing, and variation in per-sample TCR yields was attributed mainly to small differences in library volumes within the pool. The study tracked peripheral blood TCR repertoire changes in vivo during primary and secondary sensitization to the hapten diphenylcyclopropenone (DPC) in alopecia patients. Patient blood was sampled pre-sensitization (week 0) and at 2, 6 and about 24 weeks after DPC sensitization. For TCR sequencing, blood came from 25 to 30 alopecia patients at anywhere from one to four time points (pre-sensitization, 2, 6 and 24 weeks).

The investigation overall reported the following: DPC sensitization did not change the number of TCRs with a frequency above 1 in 1000, and there was no evidence of changes in global repertoire structure. After repeated subsampling, changes were observed in the strength of the expansion versus patch-test correlation and in the threshold at which the correlation became significant. The number of PT1 expanded TCRs positively correlated with patch test score, significant at thresholds 8, 16 and 32 but not 4. Because every patient had alopecia, a presumed autoimmune disease, the patients' immune response might differ from that of healthy individuals. Expanded TCRs formed significantly more large CDR3 similarity clusters than pre-sensitization or healthy control sets, consistent with antigen-driven responses.

During library preparation, unique molecular identifiers were attached to individual cDNA molecules so that TCRs could be counted quantitatively and reproducibly. For every blood RNA sample, sequencing covered both the TCR alpha and TCR beta chains. The original pipeline was this. The median number of TCRs per sample was around 96,000, ranging from roughly 23,224 to 700,000. V, J and CDR3 annotation of the TCR reads was performed with the Decombinator software suite. For the PS versus PT1 abundance plots, all samples were subsampled to the same number of TCRs (28,000). Expanded TCRs were defined as absent before sensitization and observed at least eight times at the 2-week time point. TCRdb's own reprocessing of the public reads used fastp at Q25 and MiXCR and kept productive beta chains. For every CDR3 protein sequence, its rows merge into one entry that carries the most common genes and DNA. The V and J calls here are based on TCRdb, not the publication. The sample has around 5,300 distinct CDR3 sequences on record, around 51% of them singletons. The ten largest make up approximately 3.7% of the sample.

This clonotype has just a few counts. The target of this receptor is not known. No much larger clone is present one base from it, and per-base qualities are unavailable. CDR1 is given as SQVTM and CDR2 as ANQGSEA, both from the germline V gene. There are 16 amino acids in the CDR3, from cysteine to phenylalanine inclusive. The sequence is cut down to CDR3 DNA, 48 bases in frame from base 1. The germline V end is reduced by 8 bases and the J end by 3 bases; junction bases left unmatched: 19. This sample's treatment or condition label indicates: therapeutic diphenylcyclopropenone sensitization with weekly scalp DPC. At each patch-test visit, blood was drawn before the patch test was applied. Patients were eligible if aged 18 to 70, diagnosed with alopecia and judged suitable for DPC therapy, and pregnant patients were excluded. Total RNA was isolated from unfractionated whole blood collected in Tempus Blood RNA tubes.

The rearranged chain carries TRBV29-1 and TRBJ2-7; 7 bases in between match TRBD1. The TCR sequence derives from an adult with alopecia areata. Some clones in this sample may be carry-over from other donors' samples. This table probably holds off-target reads from a library built for another chain. The sequences come from whole blood, collected before DPC sensitization or 2, 6, or about 24 weeks after (not recorded which). Read as DNA, the sequence is TGCAGCCCCCTCTACAGGGGTATGTGCCTAATCTACGAGCAGTACTTC. This codes for CSPLYRGMCLIYEQYF.